Shown below are 14 T cell receptor beta chains from a single sample sequenced in a study of blood T cell repertoires in COVID-19. The protocol was immunoSEQ multiplex PCR, while the TCRdb copy is restricted to in-frame clones and leaves out a portion. The data show some 300,000 clones, with nearly 90% seen just once and 1.5% to 2% held by the top ten. The sample comprised peripheral blood. The source of these receptors is a woman aged 30 to 39 with COVID-19, enrolled during active disease.

This chain uses TRBV20-1 with TRBJ2-2; maybe TRBD2 (7 bases). Germline V CDR1 and CDR2: DFQATT, SNEGSKA (reference sequence). V lost 3 bases and J 3 bases, leaving 14 bases between the germline ends. There are 15 residues in the CDR3. DNA for the CDR3: TGCAGTGCTAGTCGGGGGGCTCCAGACACCGGGGAGCTGTTTTTT. Its translation is CSASRGAPDTGELFF.

This chain uses TRBV28 with TRBJ1-1; D not certain. V was shortened by 3 bases and J by 6 bases, with 14 bases between the two germline ends. The CDR3 length is 14 residues. Germline V lookup: CDR1 MDHEN, CDR2 SYDVKM. The CDR3 bases are TGTGCCAGCAGTTTGAGTAAGCCGTCCGCTGAAGCTTTCTTT. It specifies CASSLSKPSAEAFF. The full variable domain, with the rest looked up from reference TRBV28 and TRBJ1-1, is DVKVTQSSRYLVKRTGEKVFLECVQDMDHENMFWYRQDPGLGLRLIYFSYDVKMKEKGDIPEGYSVSREKKERFSLILESASTNQTSMYLCASSLSKPSAEAFFGQGTRLTVV.

The chain combines TRBV28 with TRBJ1-5; D is unresolved. This CDR3 has 15 amino acids. Germline V CDR1 and CDR2: MDHEN, SYDVKM. The V end lost 5 bases, the J end lost 3 bases, and 14 bases lay between the germline ends. The CDR3: CASSPPPGFNQPQHF. The CDR3 DNA is TGTGCCAGCAGTCCCCCCCCGGGGTTCAATCAGCCCCAGCATTTT.

The rearrangement joins TRBV10-2 to TRBJ1-1; no clear D gene. This CDR3 has 13 residues. Germline assignment: CDR1 WSHSY and CDR2 SAAADI. Deletions cut 4 bases from V and 5 bases from J, with 11 bases between. In DNA form, the CDR3 reads TGCGCCAGCAGTGTTGATGGGGAGACTGAAGCTTTCTTT. Protein sequence: CASSVDGETEAFF.

There are a few counts of this clone. J is TRBJ1-6 and V is TRBV10-2; weak D call: TRBD1 (5 bases). Germline CDR1 and CDR2: WSHSY and SAAADI. This CDR3 spans 16 amino acids. V was cut by 3 bases and J by 9 bases, with 18 bases left in between. The chain's CDR3 is CASSDPAAGGGSPLHF. CDR3 in DNA: TGCGCCAGCAGTGACCCGGCGGCGGGGGGGGGTTCACCCCTCCACTTT.

In its sample, this clone was seen many times. Germline is not matched at one junction end, which may reflect a read error. The J gene is TRBJ1-3, the V gene TRBV6-5; D is perhaps TRBD1 (5 bases). Germline V gene sequence: CDR1 MNHEY, CDR2 SVGAGI. The CDR3 length is 13 residues. DNA of the CDR3: TGTGCCACCAGTTGGGGCTCCGGAAACACCATATATTTT. Translating gives CATSWGSGNTIYF.

The V and J genes are TRBV24-1 and TRBJ1-1; no firm D call. CDR1 is KGHDR and CDR2 is SFDVKD in the germline V gene. The CDR3 has 14 amino acids. With 4 bases removed from V and 4 bases from J, the gap between germline ends came to 12 bases. CDR3 protein: CATSESAASTEAFF. DNA of the CDR3: TGTGCCACCAGTGAATCGGCAGCGAGCACTGAAGCTTTCTTT.

The chain combines TRBV5-1 with TRBJ2-2; D unresolved. This CDR3 region has 13 residues. From germline, CDR1 is SGHRS and CDR2 YFSETQ. Trimming removed 4 bases at V and 6 bases at J, with 10 bases between. The CDR3 here is CASSTPHSGELFF. CDR3 nucleotides: TGCGCCAGCAGCACACCTCATTCCGGGGAGCTGTTTTTT.

V and J are TRBV6-5 and TRBJ1-6; no firm D call. V was cut by 4 bases and J by 7 bases, with 5 bases left in between. There are 12 residues in the CDR3. Germline lookup yields CDR1 MNHEY and CDR2 SVGAGI. The DNA for the CDR3 is TGTGCCAGCAGTTGGCCAAATTCACCCCTCCACTTT. This translates into CASSWPNSPLHF.

This chain joins TRBV27 and TRBJ2-3, with a possible D match to TRBD2 (5 bases). The germline V gene encodes CDR1 MNHEY and CDR2 SMNVEV (reference sequence). V was shortened by 3 bases and J by 4 bases, with 14 bases between the two germline ends. The length of the CDR3 is 15 residues. The CDR3 nucleotides read TGTGCCAGCAGTTTCACCGGCGGGCAAGCAGATACGCAGTATTTT. Translating gives CASSFTGGQADTQYF.

This clone appeared a single time. The J gene is TRBJ2-7, the V gene TRBV14; 11 bases are a match to TRBD1. CDR1 and CDR2 from the germline V gene are SGHDN and FVKESK. V was clipped by 1 base and J by 2 bases; unmatched bases: 1. There are 15 residues in the CDR3. The DNA of the CDR3 is TGTGCCAGCAGCCAAGGGACAGGGGGCGCCTACGAGCAGTACTTC. It is translated as CASSQGTGGAYEQYF.

V and J are TRBV5-1 and TRBJ2-7; 9 nucleotides align to TRBD1. The CDR3 runs to 15 residues. Trimming cost V 4 bases and J 1 base; bases outside gene matches: 6. Germline V lookup: CDR1 SGHRS, CDR2 YFSETQ. CDR3: CASSLGQGLSYEQYV. The CDR3 coding sequence is TGCGCCAGCAGCCTAGGACAGGGGCTGTCCTACGAGCAGTACGTC.

The CDR3: CSVETPRTTGDGYTF. The CDR3 coding sequence is TGCAGCGTTGAGACCCCACGGACGACAGGCGATGGCTACACCTTC. This chain links TRBV29-1 with TRBJ1-2; maybe TRBD1 (6 bases). CDR3 size: 15 residues. CDR1 is SQVTM and CDR2 is ANQGSEA in the germline V gene. V lost 3 bases to trimming and J lost 6 bases, with 20 bases between them.

The J gene is TRBJ1-1, the V gene TRBV18, with 7 bases that match TRBD1. V was clipped by 3 bases and J by 0 bases; unmatched bases: 7. Germline V lookup: CDR1 KGHSH, CDR2 LQKENI. The CDR3 sequence is 16 residues long. CDR3 coding DNA: TGTGCCAGCTCACCCGGGGGACAGAGAATGAACACTGAAGCTTTCTTT. Translation: CASSPGGQRMNTEAFF.